This T cell receptor beta chain originates from a study of pediatric ulcerative colitis. The study's findings and limits: Ulcerative colitis patients shared more blood-rectal clones than controls. Some T cells in rectal biopsies may come from blood, especially with overt colitis. Acute severe colitis showed lower rectal diversity from clonal expansions.

Rectal tissue came from one to two pinch biopsies taken at colonoscopy. Worth noting for this clone: The antigen remains unidentified.

The V gene's germline CDR1 is LNHDA and CDR2 SQIVND (reference sequence). Trimming left V 10 bases short and J 0 bases short, with 13 bases between. This CDR3 has 14 residues. Each sample received Survey-level depth of up to 500,000 reads. The table came from immunoSEQ multiplex PCR; TCRdb's copy has only in-frame clones and leaves some out. The table records fewer than 13,000 clones, 75% to 85% of them present only once. The sequence derives from a girl aged 5 to 17 who was a control in a study of pediatric ulcerative colitis. This sequence joins TRBV19 and TRBJ1-3; the D is unclear. Material for sequencing was gut tissue. In nucleotides, the CDR3 is TGTGCCATCAATAATGCAGTCTCTGGAAACACCATATATTTT. Protein sequence: CAINNAVSGNTIYF.